One and the same sample provided the 15 T cell receptor beta chains below, sequenced in a study of cytomegalovirus exposure and HLA in healthy donors. The assay was immunoSEQ multiplex PCR, and TCRdb's table has in-frame clones only and misses some. The table includes 100,000 to 150,000 clones, approximately 89% detected once. Sequenced: PBMCs. These receptors were taken from a woman aged 18-29 years in good health and CMV-seronegative.

The chain links TRBV18 to TRBJ1-1; D is undetermined. Looked up from germline, CDR1 is KGHSH and CDR2 is LQKENI. The CDR3 covers 14 residues. V lost 2 bases to trimming and J lost 3 bases, with 10 bases between them. CDR3 DNA sequence: TGTGCCAGCTCACCAGTGGGCTGGGACACTGAAGCTTTCTTT. Translated: CASSPVGWDTEAFF.

The chain is built from TRBV5-1 and TRBJ2-1; TRBD2 might be the D (6 bases). Trimming pared 4 bases from V and 2 bases from J, leaving 13 bases between. The CDR3 is made up of 15 amino acids. Per germline, CDR1 SGHRS and CDR2 YFSETQ. CDR3 residues: CASSPGGDPYNEQFF. CDR3 sequence (DNA): TGCGCCAGCAGCCCCGGGGGAGACCCCTACAATGAGCAGTTCTTC.

The chain couples TRBV6-5 to TRBJ2-5; D is unresolved. This CDR3 region has 12 residues. Germline CDR1 and CDR2: MNHEY and SVGAGI. V lost 4 bases and J 2 bases, leaving 5 bases between the germline ends. The CDR3 spells CASSSGQETQYF. The CDR3 DNA reads as TGTGCCAGCAGTTCAGGACAAGAGACCCAGTACTTC.

The chain joins TRBV7-9 to TRBJ1-4, with D perhaps TRBD1 (5 bases). The CDR3 extends over 15 amino acids. V lost 5 bases, J lost 5 bases, and 15 bases lay in between. Germline V gene lookup returns CDR1 SEHNR and CDR2 FQNEAQ (reference sequence). CDR3 bases: TGTGCCAGCAGCCCGGGTGACAGAGTCAATGAAAAACTGTTTTTT. Translated: CASSPGDRVNEKLFF.

The chain recombines TRBV27 with TRBJ2-1; maybe TRBD2 (5 bases). Looked up from germline, CDR1 is MNHEY and CDR2 is SMNVEV (reference sequence). The CDR3 loop spans 12 amino acids. V lost 1 base and J 8 bases, leaving 6 bases between the germline ends. The CDR3 spells CASSLWGDEQFF. The DNA of the CDR3 is TGTGCCAGCAGTTTATGGGGAGATGAGCAGTTCTTC.

The chain joins TRBV18 to TRBJ1-6; D gene uncertain. The CDR3 runs to 14 residues. V lost 1 base and J lost 6, with 7 bases in between. Germline CDR1 KGHSH, CDR2 LQKENI. The CDR3 region is CASSPREGNSPLHF. CDR3 DNA sequence: TGTGCCAGCTCACCACGAGAGGGTAATTCACCCCTCCACTTT.

The rearrangement joins TRBV13 to TRBJ2-1; 12 bases align to TRBD2. The CDR3 runs 14 residues. The V segment lost 6 bases and the J segment 8 bases; nucleotides outside the gene matches: 5. Germline lookup yields CDR1 PRHDT and CDR2 FYEKMQ (reference sequence). The CDR3 nucleotides are TGTGCCAGCAGAGCTAGCGGGGGGGCCCATGAGCAGTTCTTC. The encoded protein is CASRASGGAHEQFF.

The chain has TRBV6-4 and TRBJ2-1, with D possibly TRBD2 on 5 matching bases. Trimming stripped 3 bases from V and 2 bases from J, with 11 bases between. CDR3 length equals 15 residues. Looked up from germline, CDR1 is MRHNA and CDR2 is SNTAGT. DNA for the CDR3: TGTGCCAGCAGTGATGCAGAGGGAACCTACAATGAGCAGTTCTTC. This encodes CASSDAEGTYNEQFF.

This chain joins TRBV15 and TRBJ2-5; 7 positions match TRBD2. V shed 5 bases, J shed 3 bases, and the junction held 6 bases outside the gene matches. Looked up from germline, CDR1 is LNHNV and CDR2 is YYDKDF (reference sequence). The length of the CDR3 is 14 residues. CDR3 in DNA: TGTGCCACCAGCTTTCCGGGAGGAGAAGAGACCCAGTACTTC. Amino acid sequence: CATSFPGGEETQYF.

This chain joins TRBV7-9 and TRBJ1-1; TRBD1 might be the D (5 bases). This CDR3 contains 13 residues. With 5 bases removed from V and 5 bases from J, the gap between germline ends came to 12 bases. Germline CDR1 is SEHNR and CDR2 is FQNEAQ (reference sequence). The CDR3 coding sequence is TGTGCCAGCAGCCAATCGGGGGGGACTGAAGCTTTCTTT. Residues: CASSQSGGTEAFF.

This chain joins TRBV28 and TRBJ1-1; 9 nucleotides align to TRBD1. With V trimmed by 4 bases and J by 2 bases, 5 bases remained unmatched. Germline CDR1 reads MDHEN; CDR2 reads SYDVKM. This CDR3 region has 15 residues. The CDR3 sequence is CASSSAGQGNTEAFF. CDR3 nucleotide sequence: TGTGCCAGCAGTTCCGCGGGACAGGGAAACACTGAAGCTTTCTTT. Together with reference TRBV28 and TRBJ1-1, the CDR3 gives the full variable domain: DVKVTQSSRYLVKRTGEKVFLECVQDMDHENMFWYRQDPGLGLRLIYFSYDVKMKEKGDIPEGYSVSREKKERFSLILESASTNQTSMYLCASSSAGQGNTEAFFGQGTRLTVV.

The chain has TRBV6-6 and TRBJ1-5; D is uncertain. CDR1 is MNHNY, CDR2 SVGAGI, per germline (reference sequence). V was cut by 3 bases and J by 7 bases, with 10 bases left in between. The CDR3 is 13 amino acids. The CDR3 region has the DNA TGTGCCAGCAGTTATCGGGGAGGGCAGCCCCAGCATTTT. Amino acid sequence: CASSYRGGQPQHF.

This clone was seen once. The rearrangement uses TRBV6-5 and TRBJ2-7; maybe TRBD2 (5 bases). CDR3 length equals 12 residues. The germline V gene encodes CDR1 MNHEY and CDR2 SVGAGI. V gave up 6 bases and J gave up 6 bases, with 12 bases separating them. CDR3 nucleotides: TGTGCCAGCAGATTGGGTGGAGGCGAGCAGTACTTC. This translates into CASRLGGGEQYF.

The rearrangement links TRBV5-4 to TRBJ1-1; perhaps TRBD1 as D (5 bases). The V gene lost 0 bases and the J gene lost 1 base, with 10 bases spanning the gap. Germline V gene data show CDR1 as SGHNT and CDR2 as YYREEE (reference sequence). The CDR3 sequence is 15 residues long. As DNA, the CDR3 is TGTGCCAGCAGCTTGGTTGCAGGGAAGAACACTGAAGCTTTCTTT. Protein sequence: CASSLVAGKNTEAFF.

The rearrangement links TRBV19 to TRBJ1-5, with D tentatively TRBD1 (6 bases). The CDR3 length is 13 residues. Germline assignment: CDR1 LNHDA and CDR2 SQIVND (reference sequence). The V gene lost 8 bases and the J gene lost 6 bases, with 14 bases spanning the gap. CDR3 sequence (DNA): TGTGCCAGTCGGGGCAGGGGTCGTCAGCCCCAGCATTTT. As protein: CASRGRGRQPQHF.